This entry features one TCR beta chain sequence. The antigen is undetermined. Terminally differentiated effector memory CD45RA+ cells were left out of the naive CD8 fraction, which was CD45RO-negative and positively selected for CCR7. The authors split each subset's genomic DNA evenly across several immunoSEQ plates. Method: immunoSEQ multiplex PCR; TCRdb's copy keeps in-frame clones and lacks some. Of around 2.1 million clones listed, approximately 94% are singletons. This sample stems from a study of shared clonotypes between healthy human individuals. The CDR3 has 15 amino acids. The germline V gene has CDR1 SGHDN and CDR2 FVKESK. V lost 4 bases, J lost 6 bases, and 16 bases lay in between. The study, taken as a whole, reports: Sequencing of the sorted subsets was shown by rarefaction to be incomplete despite large depth.

The V and J genes are TRBV14 and TRBJ2-1, with a tentative D call TRBD2 (6 bases). The origin of this receptor is a man aged 18 to 30 in good health. Some clones in this sample may be carry-over from other donors' samples. The sample consisted of naive CD8+ T cells from PBMCs. The CDR3 coding sequence is TGTGCCAGCAGCCGTCCGGGACTTCGGGTCAATGAGCAGTTCTTC. This codes for CASSRPGLRVNEQFF. The full variable domain, completed using reference TRBV14 and TRBJ2-1, is EAGVTQFPSHSVIEKGQTVTLRCDPISGHDNLYWYRRVMGKEIKFLLHFVKESKQDESGMPNNRFLAERTGGTYSTLKVQPAELEDSGVYFCASSRPGLRVNEQFFGPGTRLTVL.